A selection of T cell receptor beta chains follows, all from one sample in a study of identical twins. TCRdb re-analysed the 5' RACE reads in MiXCR, keeping a single row per CDR3 protein. The sample lists some 1,600,000 distinct CDR3 sequences, roughly 35% seen once, with around 0.25% in the top ten. The sample taken for sequencing was cord blood. These receptors came from a newborn girl in good health. CDR3s include the opening cysteine and the closing phenylalanine or tryptophan. The order of the fields is CDR3 protein, CDR3 DNA, D gene, V gene, clone size, J gene. The D gene is left open where the match is weak. Size is omitted from some rows. Given values are once, few, many or a class for expanded clones.

cdr3_aa: CASSPPAGGSSYEQYF
cdr3_nt: TGTGCCAGCAGCCCCCCTGCGGGGGGCAGCTCCTACGAGCAGTACTTC
d_call: TRBD2
v_call: TRBV6-6
clone_size: NA
j_call: TRBJ2-7

cdr3_aa: CASRHRGVNTEAFF
cdr3_nt: TGTGCCAGCAGACACAGGGGGGTAAACACTGAAGCTTTCTTT
d_call: TRBD1
v_call: TRBV12-3/TRBV12-4
clone_size: NA
j_call: TRBJ1-1

cdr3_aa: CASSRNPGLGYNEQLF
cdr3_nt: TGTGCCAGCAGCCGTAACCCGGGACTAGGGTACAATGAGCAGTTGTTC
d_call: TRBD2
v_call: TRBV3-1
clone_size: NA
j_call: TRBJ2-1

cdr3_aa: CASSLFSSPRKAYF
cdr3_nt: TGTGCCAGCAGTTTATTTTCATCACCCAGGAAGGCGTACTTC
d_call: NA
v_call: TRBV28
clone_size: once
j_call: TRBJ2-4

cdr3_aa: CATSDSRVGDYNEQFF
cdr3_nt: TGTGCCACCAGTGATTCGAGGGTAGGAGACTACAATGAGCAGTTCTTC
d_call: NA
v_call: TRBV24-1
clone_size: NA
j_call: TRBJ2-1

cdr3_aa: CASSFDSTFGGYTF
cdr3_nt: TGTGCCAGCAGCTTCGACAGTACCTTTGGTGGCTACACCTTC
d_call: NA
v_call: TRBV7-2
clone_size: many
j_call: TRBJ1-2

cdr3_aa: CASSLVAGKIDTQYF
cdr3_nt: TGCGCCAGCAGCTTGGTGGCAGGGAAGATAGATACGCAGTATTTT
d_call: NA
v_call: TRBV5-1
clone_size: NA
j_call: TRBJ2-3

cdr3_aa: CASSYSPGHWGDGYTF
cdr3_nt: TGTGCCAGCAGTTACTCACCGGGACACTGGGGCGATGGCTACACCTTC
d_call: NA
v_call: TRBV6-5
clone_size: NA
j_call: TRBJ1-2

cdr3_aa: CASSYSKRTGGRYNEQFF
cdr3_nt: TGTGCCAGCAGTTACTCGAAAAGAACAGGGGGAAGGTACAATGAGCAGTTCTTC
d_call: TRBD1
v_call: TRBV6-5
clone_size: few
j_call: TRBJ2-1

cdr3_aa: CSARAKPTGELFF
cdr3_nt: TGCAGTGCTAGAGCCAAACCCACCGGGGAGCTGTTTTTT
d_call: NA
v_call: TRBV20-1
clone_size: NA
j_call: TRBJ2-2

cdr3_aa: CASSLAAASSGNTIYF
cdr3_nt: TGTGCCAGCAGCTTAGCGGCGGCGAGCTCTGGAAACACCATATATTTT
d_call: NA
v_call: TRBV7-9
clone_size: NA
j_call: TRBJ1-3

cdr3_aa: CSALSYEQYF
cdr3_nt: TGCAGTGCCTTGTCCTACGAGCAGTACTTC
d_call: NA
v_call: TRBV20-1
clone_size: many
j_call: TRBJ2-7

cdr3_aa: CASSLGGRRDTEAFF
cdr3_nt: TGTGCCAGCAGCTTGGGGGGGAGGCGGGACACTGAAGCTTTCTTT
d_call: NA
v_call: TRBV7-9
clone_size: few
j_call: TRBJ1-1

cdr3_aa: CAISSYSSYTDTQYF
cdr3_nt: TGTGCCATCAGTAGCTACTCGTCCTACACAGATACGCAGTATTTT
d_call: NA
v_call: TRBV10-3
clone_size: few
j_call: TRBJ2-3

cdr3_aa: CSAELAGVGNEQFF
cdr3_nt: TGCAGTGCTGAACTAGCGGGAGTAGGTAATGAGCAGTTCTTC
d_call: TRBD2
v_call: TRBV20-1
clone_size: few
j_call: TRBJ2-1

cdr3_aa: CSAREAGGYTDTQYF
cdr3_nt: TGCAGTGCTAGAGAAGCGGGGGGGTACACAGATACGCAGTATTTT
d_call: TRBD2
v_call: TRBV20-1
clone_size: NA
j_call: TRBJ2-3

cdr3_aa: CAIREPPQGGNTEAFF
cdr3_nt: TGTGCCATCAGGGAACCCCCACAAGGAGGTAACACTGAAGCTTTCTTT
d_call: NA
v_call: TRBV10-3
clone_size: few
j_call: TRBJ1-1

cdr3_aa: CASSLVAAGWDATNEKLFF
cdr3_nt: TGTGCCAGCAGTTTAGTGGCGGCAGGGTGGGATGCAACTAATGAAAAACTGTTTTTT
d_call: NA
v_call: TRBV12-3/TRBV12-4
clone_size: NA
j_call: TRBJ1-4

cdr3_aa: CASTTSDGQYF
cdr3_nt: TGTGCCAGCACCACTAGCGACGGGCAGTATTTT
d_call: TRBD2
v_call: TRBV12-3/TRBV12-4
clone_size: few
j_call: TRBJ2-3

cdr3_aa: CASSPVAGGLYEQYF
cdr3_nt: TGTGCCAGCTCACCGGTCGCGGGGGGTCTCTACGAGCAGTACTTC
d_call: TRBD2
v_call: TRBV18
clone_size: few
j_call: TRBJ2-7

cdr3_aa: CASSSPGRGLYEQYF
cdr3_nt: TGTGCCAGCAGTAGCCCAGGACGAGGGCTCTACGAGCAGTACTTC
d_call: NA
v_call: TRBV6-2/TRBV6-3
clone_size: few
j_call: TRBJ2-7

cdr3_aa: CASSQGFQAPVTEAFF
cdr3_nt: TGTGCCAGCAGCCAAGGTTTCCAGGCCCCGGTCACTGAAGCTTTCTTT
d_call: NA
v_call: TRBV4-2
clone_size: NA
j_call: TRBJ1-1

cdr3_aa: CSARVRVNYEQYF
cdr3_nt: TGCAGTGCTAGAGTTCGAGTCAACTACGAGCAGTACTTC
d_call: NA
v_call: TRBV20-1
clone_size: NA
j_call: TRBJ2-7

cdr3_aa: CASSIYAGQGETQYF
cdr3_nt: TGTGCCAGCAGCATATACGCGGGACAGGGAGAGACCCAGTACTTC
d_call: TRBD1
v_call: TRBV9
clone_size: few
j_call: TRBJ2-5

cdr3_aa: CASSPTTRALYNEQFF
cdr3_nt: TGTGCCAGCAGCCCTACAACCCGGGCTTTGTACAATGAGCAGTTCTTC
d_call: NA
v_call: TRBV7-9
clone_size: NA
j_call: TRBJ2-1

cdr3_aa: CASSVGPGNEQFF
cdr3_nt: TGTGCCAGCAGTGTAGGGCCGGGAAATGAGCAGTTCTTC
d_call: NA
v_call: TRBV2
clone_size: NA
j_call: TRBJ2-1

cdr3_aa: CSALSTSDSYNEQFF
cdr3_nt: TGCAGTGCCCTGTCGACTAGCGACTCCTACAATGAGCAGTTCTTC
d_call: TRBD2
v_call: TRBV20-1
clone_size: NA
j_call: TRBJ2-1

cdr3_aa: CSGYQGAHNQPQHF
cdr3_nt: TGCAGTGGTTACCAGGGGGCCCACAATCAGCCCCAGCATTTT
d_call: TRBD1
v_call: TRBV20-1
clone_size: few
j_call: TRBJ1-5

cdr3_aa: CSARSPELALSSYEQYF
cdr3_nt: TGCAGTGCCAGATCCCCCGAACTAGCTCTTAGCTCCTACGAGCAGTACTTC
d_call: NA
v_call: TRBV20-1
clone_size: NA
j_call: TRBJ2-7

cdr3_aa: CASGFYGGGAPDTQYF
cdr3_nt: TGCGCCAGCGGATTTTACGGCGGGGGGGCCCCGGATACGCAGTATTTT
d_call: TRBD2
v_call: TRBV5-1
clone_size: NA
j_call: TRBJ2-3

cdr3_aa: CASSETLKQGRPNEQYF
cdr3_nt: TGTGCCAGCAGTGAAACCCTTAAACAGGGGCGCCCCAACGAGCAGTACTTC
d_call: TRBD1
v_call: TRBV6-1
clone_size: NA
j_call: TRBJ2-7

cdr3_aa: CASSSLTNPFETGELFF
cdr3_nt: TGCGCCAGCAGCTCACTAACTAATCCCTTTGAGACCGGGGAGCTGTTTTTT
d_call: NA
v_call: TRBV5-1
clone_size: NA
j_call: TRBJ2-2

cdr3_aa: CASTIAGTGGEAFF
cdr3_nt: TGTGCCAGCACCATAGCCGGGACAGGGGGCGAAGCTTTCTTT
d_call: TRBD1
v_call: TRBV25-1
clone_size: NA
j_call: TRBJ1-1

cdr3_aa: CANAGLRYYNEQFF
cdr3_nt: TGTGCCAATGCAGGACTACGGTATTACAATGAGCAGTTCTTC
d_call: NA
v_call: TRBV19
clone_size: once
j_call: TRBJ2-1

cdr3_aa: CASSTPLGQGAQALHF
cdr3_nt: TGTGCCAGCAGTACTCCCCTTGGACAGGGGGCGCAGGCCCTCCACTTT
d_call: TRBD1
v_call: TRBV28
clone_size: NA
j_call: TRBJ1-6

cdr3_aa: CASGEAVYNEQFF
cdr3_nt: TGTGCCAGCGGGGAGGCAGTATACAATGAGCAGTTCTTC
d_call: NA
v_call: TRBV9
clone_size: NA
j_call: TRBJ2-1

cdr3_aa: CASSNLGPGYEQYF
cdr3_nt: TGTGCCAGCAGCAACCTAGGGCCGGGGTACGAGCAGTACTTC
d_call: NA
v_call: TRBV6-6
clone_size: NA
j_call: TRBJ2-7

cdr3_aa: CASSESIARTDNTGELFF
cdr3_nt: TGCGCCAGCAGTGAGTCGATAGCCCGGACAGACAACACCGGGGAGCTGTTTTTT
d_call: NA
v_call: TRBV10-2
clone_size: NA
j_call: TRBJ2-2

cdr3_aa: CASSLFSREQSNEQFF
cdr3_nt: TGTGCCAGCAGTTTATTCAGCAGGGAACAAAGCAATGAGCAGTTCTTC
d_call: NA
v_call: TRBV27
clone_size: NA
j_call: TRBJ2-1

cdr3_aa: CAISERQGANYGYTF
cdr3_nt: TGTGCCATCAGTGAGCGCCAGGGCGCTAACTATGGCTACACCTTC
d_call: NA
v_call: TRBV10-3
clone_size: NA
j_call: TRBJ1-2

cdr3_aa: CAITEGLAFGPSYNGQFF
cdr3_nt: TGTGCCATCACTGAGGGACTGGCATTCGGGCCCTCCTACAATGGGCAGTTCTTC
d_call: NA
v_call: TRBV10-3
clone_size: NA
j_call: TRBJ2-1

cdr3_aa: CASSSRDSDYGYTF
cdr3_nt: TGCGCCAGCAGCTCCCGGGACAGTGACTATGGCTACACCTTC
d_call: TRBD1
v_call: TRBV5-1
clone_size: NA
j_call: TRBJ1-2

cdr3_aa: CASSLKLGSTDTQYF
cdr3_nt: TGTGCCAGCAGTTTGAAGCTGGGCAGCACAGATACGCAGTATTTT
d_call: NA
v_call: TRBV28
clone_size: NA
j_call: TRBJ2-3

cdr3_aa: CASGLTSGIIKETQFF
cdr3_nt: TGTGCCAGCGGCCTTACTAGCGGGATTATTAAAGAGACCCAGTTCTTC
d_call: TRBD2
v_call: TRBV2
clone_size: few
j_call: TRBJ2-1

cdr3_aa: CASSWDYKETQYF
cdr3_nt: TGTGCCAGCAGCTGGGACTACAAAGAGACCCAGTACTTC
d_call: TRBD2
v_call: TRBV12-3/TRBV12-4
clone_size: NA
j_call: TRBJ2-5

cdr3_aa: CASSKALFRSSYEQYF
cdr3_nt: TGTGCCAGCAGCAAAGCGCTGTTCAGGAGCTCCTACGAGCAGTACTTC
d_call: NA
v_call: TRBV21-1
clone_size: NA
j_call: TRBJ2-7

cdr3_aa: CASSHPGLGQPSYGYTF
cdr3_nt: TGTGCCAGCAGCCACCCAGGACTGGGACAGCCGTCCTATGGCTACACCTTC
d_call: TRBD1
v_call: TRBV4-2
clone_size: few
j_call: TRBJ1-2

cdr3_aa: CASSLIGAQETQYF
cdr3_nt: TGTGCCAGCAGTTTAATCGGGGCCCAAGAGACCCAGTACTTC
d_call: NA
v_call: TRBV12-3/TRBV12-4
clone_size: many
j_call: TRBJ2-5

cdr3_aa: CASRWYRGEQPQHF
cdr3_nt: TGTGCCAGCAGATGGTACAGGGGGGAGCAGCCCCAGCATTTT
d_call: TRBD1
v_call: TRBV5-8
clone_size: once
j_call: TRBJ1-5

cdr3_aa: CASSPQGATTEAFF
cdr3_nt: TGTGCCAGCTCTCCACAGGGGGCTACGACTGAAGCTTTCTTT
d_call: TRBD1
v_call: TRBV18
clone_size: NA
j_call: TRBJ1-1

cdr3_aa: CAISAGSGGLSYEQYF
cdr3_nt: TGTGCCATCAGTGCCGGTAGCGGGGGGCTTTCCTACGAGCAGTACTTC
d_call: TRBD2
v_call: TRBV10-3
clone_size: many
j_call: TRBJ2-7

cdr3_aa: CATSESGRAGNEQYF
cdr3_nt: TGTGCCACCTCGGAAAGCGGGAGGGCAGGTAATGAGCAGTACTTC
d_call: TRBD2
v_call: TRBV24-1
clone_size: once
j_call: TRBJ2-7

cdr3_aa: CASSLSGQGGNGYTF
cdr3_nt: TGTGCCAGCAGTTTAAGCGGGCAGGGGGGAAATGGCTACACCTTC
d_call: TRBD1
v_call: TRBV28
clone_size: NA
j_call: TRBJ1-2